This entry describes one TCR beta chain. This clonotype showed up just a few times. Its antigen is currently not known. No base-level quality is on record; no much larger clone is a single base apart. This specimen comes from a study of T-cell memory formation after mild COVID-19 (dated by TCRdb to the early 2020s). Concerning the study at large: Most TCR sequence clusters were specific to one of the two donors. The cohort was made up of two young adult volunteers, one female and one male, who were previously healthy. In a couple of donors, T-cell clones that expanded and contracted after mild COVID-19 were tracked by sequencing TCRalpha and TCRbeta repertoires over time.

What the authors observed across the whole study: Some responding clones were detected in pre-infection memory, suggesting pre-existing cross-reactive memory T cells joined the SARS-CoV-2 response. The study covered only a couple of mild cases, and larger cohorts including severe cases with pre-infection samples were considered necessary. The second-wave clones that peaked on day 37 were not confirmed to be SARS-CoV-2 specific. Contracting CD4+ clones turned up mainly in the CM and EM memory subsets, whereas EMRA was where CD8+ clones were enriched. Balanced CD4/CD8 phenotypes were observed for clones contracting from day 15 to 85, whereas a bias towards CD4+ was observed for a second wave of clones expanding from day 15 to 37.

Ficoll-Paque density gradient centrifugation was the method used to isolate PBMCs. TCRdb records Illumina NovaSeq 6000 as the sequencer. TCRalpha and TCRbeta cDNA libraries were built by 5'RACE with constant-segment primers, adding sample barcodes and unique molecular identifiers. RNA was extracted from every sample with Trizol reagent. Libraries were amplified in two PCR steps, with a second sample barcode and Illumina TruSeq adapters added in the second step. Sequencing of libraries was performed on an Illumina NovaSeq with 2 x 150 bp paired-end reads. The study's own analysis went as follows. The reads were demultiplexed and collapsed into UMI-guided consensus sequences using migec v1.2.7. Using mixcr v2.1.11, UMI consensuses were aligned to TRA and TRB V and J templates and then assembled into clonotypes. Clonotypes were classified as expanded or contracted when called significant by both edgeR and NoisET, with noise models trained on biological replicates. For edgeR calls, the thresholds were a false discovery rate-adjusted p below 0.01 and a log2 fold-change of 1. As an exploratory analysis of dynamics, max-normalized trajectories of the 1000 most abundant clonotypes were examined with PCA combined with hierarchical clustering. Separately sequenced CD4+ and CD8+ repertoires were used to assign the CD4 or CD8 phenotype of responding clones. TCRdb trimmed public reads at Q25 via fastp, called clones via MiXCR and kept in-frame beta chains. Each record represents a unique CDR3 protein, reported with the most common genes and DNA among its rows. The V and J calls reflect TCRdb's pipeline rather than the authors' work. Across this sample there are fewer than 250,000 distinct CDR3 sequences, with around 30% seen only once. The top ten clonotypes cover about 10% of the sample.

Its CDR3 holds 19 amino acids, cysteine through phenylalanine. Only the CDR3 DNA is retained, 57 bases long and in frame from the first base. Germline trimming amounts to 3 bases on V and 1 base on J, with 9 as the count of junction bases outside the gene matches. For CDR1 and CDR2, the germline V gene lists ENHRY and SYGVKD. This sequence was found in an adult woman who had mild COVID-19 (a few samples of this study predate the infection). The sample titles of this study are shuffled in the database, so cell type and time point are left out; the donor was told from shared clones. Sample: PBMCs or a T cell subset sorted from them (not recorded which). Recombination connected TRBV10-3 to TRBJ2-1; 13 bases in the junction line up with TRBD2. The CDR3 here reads CAISEAGTSGVPSYNEQFF. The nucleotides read TGTGCCATCAGTGAAGCCGGGACTAGCGGGGTACCGTCCTACAATGAGCAGTTCTTC.